This entry features one T cell receptor beta chain sequence. Its antigen is still unknown. CDR1 MDHEN and CDR2 SYDVKM were looked up in the germline V gene. The CDR3, cysteine through phenylalanine, is 17 amino acids long. The entry carries no DNA sequence. HCMV serostatus was determined by detecting HCMV-specific IgG in serum with a commercial ELISA kit. Peripheral blood mononuclear cells were isolated from blood by Ficoll density gradient centrifugation. This entry comes from a study of T cells expressing NK-cell markers (dated by TCRdb to between 2020 and 2021). Looking at the study overall: Roughly 8 donors provided sorted CD3+CD56+NKG2C+, CD3+CD56+NKG2C- and CD3+CD56-NKG2C+ T-cell subsets, whose TCR beta-chain repertoires were profiled. Among the eight sequenced donors, seven were HCMV-seropositive and one was HCMV-seronegative. The study sequenced eight donors, all healthy volunteers chosen at random: three men and five women. Sequencing of the libraries produced 2 x 150 bp reads on Illumina HiSeq 2000/2500, MiSeq or NextSeq.

Sequencing used an Illumina HiSeq 2000. 5'RACE template switching, by which a universal primer site and unique molecular identifiers were added, was used to make TCR beta cDNA libraries. cDNA synthesis was primed from the TCR beta constant segment and was followed by two successive PCR amplification steps. The published analysis was carried out like this. MIGEC was used to demultiplex reads and group the reads by UMI, and MiTCR was used to assemble and quantify clonotypes. To exclude erroneous sequences, any TCR cDNA sequence not supported by at least two reads was discarded. The tcR package was used for downstream repertoire analysis, and clonotypes were matched across fractions by CDR3 nucleotide sequence plus V segment. Antigen specificity was annotated against VDJdb with VDJmatch, allowing one amino acid substitution in CDR3. One entry per CDR3 protein sequence results from the TCRdb reprocessing of the reads, with DNA left out. TCRdb's processing, not the authors' own work, is the source of the V and J calls. The table for this sample shows hundreds of thousands of distinct CDR3 sequences. Roughly 3.6% of the sample comes from the top ten.

The paper as a whole reports these results and caveats: Those dominant clonotypes were again the most abundant among CD3+CD56-NKG2C+ cells in a few donors, at about 28.3-60.1%. In roughly six donors, the dominant CD3+CD56+NKG2C+ clonotypes were among the top 10 CD8+ clonotypes and accounted for about 1.0-7.5% of CD8+ T cells. Whether the expanded NKG2C-expressing T cell clones were specific for HCMV antigens was left unclear.

The sample was blood T cells: a sorted CD56 or NKG2C T cell subset, CD4+ or CD8+ T cells, or bulk PBMC T cells (not recorded which). This chain is built from TRBV28 and TRBJ2-2; the D call of TRBD2 rests on TCRdb alone, since no DNA is present to check it. This receptor was taken from a man younger than 30 in good health. Donor details come from another sample of the same person, matched by shared clones. The CDR3 corresponds to CASSLHQRSANTGELFF.